This T cell receptor (beta chain) was profiled in a study of human T cells and chemical hapten exposure. This clonotype was found many times. Time point indicated: patch test 1, 2 weeks after DPC sensitization. Regarding treatment: therapeutic diphenylcyclopropenone sensitization with weekly scalp DPC. Total RNA was extracted from unfractionated whole blood. Germline CDR1 and CDR2: LGHDT and YNNKEL (reference sequence). This CDR3 region has 16 residues. V was clipped by 2 bases and J by 5 bases; unmatched bases: 8. Authors' methods: Ranging from about 20,000 to 690,600, TCR counts per sample had a median value of approximately 97,000. TCRdb itself ran the RACE reads through MiXCR, one entry per CDR3 protein. These V and J calls derive from TCRdb rather than the authors' analysis. The sample includes 40,000 or so distinct CDR3 sequences, just under 4% seen only once; the top ten take roughly a quarter.

This chain connects TRBV3-1 to TRBJ2-3; 9 positions agree with TRBD2. Sequenced material: whole blood, taken in connection with sensitization to the hapten diphenylcyclopropenone (DPC). This receptor was obtained from a man aged 45-65 years with alopecia areata. Some clones in this sample may be carry-over from other donors' samples. The CDR3 DNA follows: TGTGCCAGCAGCCAAAATCCTAGCGGGATGGGAGATACGCAGTATTTT. As protein: CASSQNPSGMGDTQYF.